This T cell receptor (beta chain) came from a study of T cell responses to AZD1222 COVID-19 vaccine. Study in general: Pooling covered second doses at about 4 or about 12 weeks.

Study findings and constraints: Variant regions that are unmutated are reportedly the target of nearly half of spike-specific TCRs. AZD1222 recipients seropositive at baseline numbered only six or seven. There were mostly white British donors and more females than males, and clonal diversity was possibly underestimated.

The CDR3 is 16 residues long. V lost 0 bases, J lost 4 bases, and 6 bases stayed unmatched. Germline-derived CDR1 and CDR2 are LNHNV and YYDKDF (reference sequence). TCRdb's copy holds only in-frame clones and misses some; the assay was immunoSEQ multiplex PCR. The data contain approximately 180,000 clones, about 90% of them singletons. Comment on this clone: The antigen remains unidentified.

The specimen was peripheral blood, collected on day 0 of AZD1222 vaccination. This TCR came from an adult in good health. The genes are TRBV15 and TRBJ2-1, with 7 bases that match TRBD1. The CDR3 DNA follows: TGTGCCACCAGCAGAGATCAGGGCAGGGGGTACAATGAGCAGTTCTTC. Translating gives CATSRDQGRGYNEQFF.